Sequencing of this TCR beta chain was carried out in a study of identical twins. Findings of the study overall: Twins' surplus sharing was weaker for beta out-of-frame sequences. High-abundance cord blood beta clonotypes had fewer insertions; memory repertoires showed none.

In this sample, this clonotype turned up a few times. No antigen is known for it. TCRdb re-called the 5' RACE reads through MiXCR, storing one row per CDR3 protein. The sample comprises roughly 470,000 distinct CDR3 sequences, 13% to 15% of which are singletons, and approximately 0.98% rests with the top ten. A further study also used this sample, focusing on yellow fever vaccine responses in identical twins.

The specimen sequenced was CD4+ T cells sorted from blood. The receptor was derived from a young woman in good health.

The CDR3 bases are TGTGCCAGCAGCTTAGTCACCCAGAGAGATACGCAGTATTTT. Protein product: CASSLVTQRDTQYF. The genes are TRBV7-9 and TRBJ2-3; no reliable D call. The CDR3 contains 14 residues. Germline V gene data show CDR1 as SEHNR and CDR2 as FQNEAQ (reference sequence). Trimming pared 1 base from V and 5 bases from J, leaving 10 bases between.